This TCR beta chain was recovered during a study of response to subunit inactivated influenza vaccine. Study findings and constraints: It was suggested by the authors that few new T cells are recruited by each seasonal influenza vaccination.

TCRdb re-called the RT-PCR reads through MiXCR, storing one row per CDR3 protein. The sample has 650,000 to 800,000 distinct CDR3 sequences, approximately 15% seen once. There are 16 residues in the CDR3. Germline trimming cut 5 bases from V and 3 bases from J; bases unmatched to any gene: 11. Looked up from germline, CDR1 is MNHEY and CDR2 is SMNVEV (reference sequence). About this clonotype: As yet, its antigen is unknown.

This TCR came from a man aged 50-59 years who received an inactivated influenza vaccine. Material: PBMCs from blood, obtained 14 days before vaccination. V gene TRBV27 combines with J gene TRBJ1-1; 8 bases agree with TRBD1. For the CDR3, the DNA is TGTGCCAGCAGTGCCGACAGGGGTCCCATGTACACTGAAGCTTTCTTT. This sequence encodes CASSADRGPMYTEAFF.